The present TCR beta chain was sequenced within a study of T cell responses to AZD1222 COVID-19 vaccine. Details on this clone: Its target is unknown.

The CDR3 is 15 residues long. Assay: immunoSEQ multiplex PCR; the TCRdb copy retains only in-frame clones and omits some. The sample lists around 170,000 clones, roughly 93% occurring once. Notes on the study in general: White British people made up most donors, females outnumbered males, and clonal diversity was possibly underestimated.

This sequence joins TRBV12-2 and TRBJ1-4. TRBV12-2 is noted as a pseudogene. The sequencing used peripheral blood, collected on day 0 of AZD1222 vaccination. This TCR was recovered from an adult in good health. CDR3 residues: CASRPGDRFNEKLFF. The CDR3 DNA follows: TGTGCAAGTCGTCCCGGGGACCGCTTTAATGAAAAACTGTTTTTT.